The following is a T cell receptor (beta chain) sequence with its context. The data originate from a study of CD8 T cells in Susac syndrome. The CDR3 sequence is 14 residues long. V lost 5 bases and J lost 7; bases outside the gene matches: 6. RNA in amounts of roughly 0.5 to 1 ug was reverse transcribed with random hexamers. A multiplex approach, immunoSEQ multiplex PCR, amplified TCR beta CDR3 across 54 Vbeta and 13 Jbeta. MiXCR, run by TCRdb on the immunoSEQ multiplex PCR reads, gives a single entry per CDR3 protein. The table records around 79,000 distinct CDR3 sequences, approximately 94% of them present only once.

Sequences were obtained from CD8+ T cells from PBMCs. V is TRBV12-3 or TRBV12-4 and J is TRBJ1-5, with 9 nucleotides matching TRBD1. The source is a human donor with Susac syndrome. CDR3 sequence (DNA): TGTGCCAGCAGTCATGGACAGGGGTGGCAGCCCCAGCATTTT. This sequence encodes CASSHGQGWQPQHF.